This T cell receptor (beta chain) derives from a study of blood T cell repertoires in COVID-19. Study information: From the United States, Italy and Spain came samples of acute and convalescent COVID-19. Nucleic acid was either cDNA or gDNA, and it came from T cells, B-cell-depleted T cells, or PBMCs.

The table came from immunoSEQ multiplex PCR; TCRdb's copy has only in-frame clones and leaves some out. The sample lists about 480,000 clones; 87% were seen once. Germline trimming cut 3 bases from V and 9 bases from J; bases unmatched to any gene: 1. Germline assignment: CDR1 SGHTS and CDR2 YDEGEE. The CDR3 loop spans 13 amino acids. Study members were between about 18 and 95 years old and lived in some 22 US regions. Cohorts were assigned according to the clinical history that participants reported. The sequence derives from a woman aged 18-30 years with acute COVID-19. The rearrangement links TRBV5-8 to TRBJ1-6, with 9 bases identical to TRBD1. Sequences were obtained from PBMCs or T cells enriched from blood (not recorded which). CDR3 region: CASSSDRGSPLHF. The CDR3 bases are TGTGCCAGCAGCTCGGACAGGGGTTCACCCCTCCACTTT. The full variable domain, completed using reference TRBV5-8 and TRBJ1-6, is EAGVTQSPTHLIKTRGQQATLRCSPISGHTSVYWYQQALGLGLQFLLWYDEGEERNRGNFPPRFSGRQFPNYSSELNVNALELEDSALYLCASSSDRGSPLHFGNGTRLTVT.